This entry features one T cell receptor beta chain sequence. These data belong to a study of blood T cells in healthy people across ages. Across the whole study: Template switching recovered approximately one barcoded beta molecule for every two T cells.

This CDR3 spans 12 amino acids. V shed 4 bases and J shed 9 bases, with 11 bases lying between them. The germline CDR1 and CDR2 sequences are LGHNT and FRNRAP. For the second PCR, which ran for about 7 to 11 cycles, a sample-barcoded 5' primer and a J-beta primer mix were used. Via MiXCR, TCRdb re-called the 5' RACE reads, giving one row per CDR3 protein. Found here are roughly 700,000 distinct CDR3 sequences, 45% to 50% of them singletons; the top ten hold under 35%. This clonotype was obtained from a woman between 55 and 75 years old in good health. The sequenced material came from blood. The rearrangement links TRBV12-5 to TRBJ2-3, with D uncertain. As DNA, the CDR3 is TGTGCTAGTGGTTCCGGAGAAAAAACGCAGTATTTT. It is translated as CASGSGEKTQYF.